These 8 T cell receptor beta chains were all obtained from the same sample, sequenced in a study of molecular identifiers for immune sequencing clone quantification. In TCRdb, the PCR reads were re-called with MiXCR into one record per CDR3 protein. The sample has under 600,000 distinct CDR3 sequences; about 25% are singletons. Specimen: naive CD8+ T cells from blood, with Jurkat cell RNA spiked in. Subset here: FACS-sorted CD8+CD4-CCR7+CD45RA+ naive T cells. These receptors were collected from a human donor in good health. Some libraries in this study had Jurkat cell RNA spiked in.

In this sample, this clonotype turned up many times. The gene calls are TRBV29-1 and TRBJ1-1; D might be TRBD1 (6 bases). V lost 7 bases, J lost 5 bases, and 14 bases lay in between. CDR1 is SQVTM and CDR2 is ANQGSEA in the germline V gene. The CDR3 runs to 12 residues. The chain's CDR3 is CSAERGMTEAFF. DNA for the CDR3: TGCAGCGCGGAGAGGGGGATGACTGAAGCTTTCTTT.

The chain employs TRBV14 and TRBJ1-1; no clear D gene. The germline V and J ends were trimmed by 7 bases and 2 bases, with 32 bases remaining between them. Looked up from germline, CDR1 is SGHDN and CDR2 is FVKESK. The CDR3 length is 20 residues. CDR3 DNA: TGTGCCAGCACCATTGCTGGAGTCGGGATTATCAGGAGTGGAAACACTGAAGCTTTCTTT. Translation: CASTIAGVGIIRSGNTEAFF.

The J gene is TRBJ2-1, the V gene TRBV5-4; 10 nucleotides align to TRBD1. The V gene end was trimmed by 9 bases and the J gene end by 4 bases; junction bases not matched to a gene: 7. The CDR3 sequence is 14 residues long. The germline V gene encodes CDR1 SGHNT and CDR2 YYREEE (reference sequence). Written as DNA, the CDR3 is TGTGCCACCAAGGGACAGGGGACTTACAATGAGCAGTTCTTC. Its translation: CATKGQGTYNEQFF.

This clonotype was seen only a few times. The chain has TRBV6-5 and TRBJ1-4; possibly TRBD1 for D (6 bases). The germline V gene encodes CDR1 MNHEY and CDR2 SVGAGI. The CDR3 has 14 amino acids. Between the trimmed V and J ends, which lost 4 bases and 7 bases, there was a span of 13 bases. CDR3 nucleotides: TGTGCCAGCAGTTCCACAGGGCTTGTTGAAAAACTGTTTTTT. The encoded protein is CASSSTGLVEKLFF.

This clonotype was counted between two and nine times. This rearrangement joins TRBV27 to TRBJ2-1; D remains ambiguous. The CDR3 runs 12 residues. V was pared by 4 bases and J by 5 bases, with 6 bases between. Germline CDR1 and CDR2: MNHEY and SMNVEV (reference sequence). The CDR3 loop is CASSYLNNEQFF. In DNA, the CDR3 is TGTGCCAGCAGTTACCTCAACAATGAGCAGTTCTTC.

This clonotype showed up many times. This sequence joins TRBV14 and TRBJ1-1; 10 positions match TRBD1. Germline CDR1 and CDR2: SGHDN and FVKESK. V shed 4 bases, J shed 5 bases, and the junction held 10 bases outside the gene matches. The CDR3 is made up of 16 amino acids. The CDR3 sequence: CASSPRDRGRFTEAFF. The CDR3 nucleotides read TGTGCCAGCAGCCCCCGGGACAGGGGCCGGTTTACTGAAGCTTTCTTT.

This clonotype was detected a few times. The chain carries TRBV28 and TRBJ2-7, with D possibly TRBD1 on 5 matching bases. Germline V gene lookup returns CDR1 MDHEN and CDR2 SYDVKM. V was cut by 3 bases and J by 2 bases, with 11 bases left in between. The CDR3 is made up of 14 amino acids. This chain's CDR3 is CASSFSGQAYEQYF. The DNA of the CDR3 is TGTGCCAGCAGTTTCTCCGGACAAGCCTACGAGCAGTACTTC. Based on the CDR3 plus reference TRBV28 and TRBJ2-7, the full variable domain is DVKVTQSSRYLVKRTGEKVFLECVQDMDHENMFWYRQDPGLGLRLIYFSYDVKMKEKGDIPEGYSVSREKKERFSLILESASTNQTSMYLCASSFSGQAYEQYFGPGTRLTVT.

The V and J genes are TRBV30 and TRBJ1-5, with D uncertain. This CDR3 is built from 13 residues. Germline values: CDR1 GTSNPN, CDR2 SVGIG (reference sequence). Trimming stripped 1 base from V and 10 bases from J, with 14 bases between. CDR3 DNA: TGTGCCTGGAGTGATGACGGGGATAGACCCCAGCATTTT. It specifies CAWSDDGDRPQHF.